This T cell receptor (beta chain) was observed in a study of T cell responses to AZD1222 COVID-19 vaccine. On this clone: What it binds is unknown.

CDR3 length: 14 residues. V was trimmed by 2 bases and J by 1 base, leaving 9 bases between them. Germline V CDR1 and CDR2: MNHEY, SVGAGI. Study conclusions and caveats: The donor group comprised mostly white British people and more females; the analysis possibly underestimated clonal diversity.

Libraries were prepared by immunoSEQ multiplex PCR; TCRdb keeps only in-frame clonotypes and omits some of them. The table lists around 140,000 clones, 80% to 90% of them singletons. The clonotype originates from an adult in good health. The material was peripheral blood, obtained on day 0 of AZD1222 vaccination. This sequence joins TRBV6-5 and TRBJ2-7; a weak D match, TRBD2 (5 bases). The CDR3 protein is CASSYEGRSYEQYF. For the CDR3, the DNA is TGTGCCAGCAGTTACGAGGGCAGGTCCTACGAGCAGTACTTC.